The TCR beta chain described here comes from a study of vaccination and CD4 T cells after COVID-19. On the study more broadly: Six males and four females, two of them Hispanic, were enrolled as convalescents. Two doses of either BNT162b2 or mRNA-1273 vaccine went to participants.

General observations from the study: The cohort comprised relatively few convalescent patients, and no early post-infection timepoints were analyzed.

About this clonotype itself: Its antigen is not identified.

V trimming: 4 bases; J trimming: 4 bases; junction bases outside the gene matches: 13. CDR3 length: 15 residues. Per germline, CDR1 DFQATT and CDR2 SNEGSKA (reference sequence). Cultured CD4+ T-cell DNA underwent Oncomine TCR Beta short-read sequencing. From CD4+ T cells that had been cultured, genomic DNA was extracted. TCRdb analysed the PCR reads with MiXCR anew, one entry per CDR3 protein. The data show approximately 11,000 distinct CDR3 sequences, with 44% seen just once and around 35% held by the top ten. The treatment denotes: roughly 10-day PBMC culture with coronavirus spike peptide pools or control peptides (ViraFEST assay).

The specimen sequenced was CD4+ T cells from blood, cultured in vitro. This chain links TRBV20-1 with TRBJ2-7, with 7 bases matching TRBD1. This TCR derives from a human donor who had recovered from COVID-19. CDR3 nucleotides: TGCAGTGCTACTGGGCCCCGGGACAGACGATACGAGCAGTACTTC. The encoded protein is CSATGPRDRRYEQYF.